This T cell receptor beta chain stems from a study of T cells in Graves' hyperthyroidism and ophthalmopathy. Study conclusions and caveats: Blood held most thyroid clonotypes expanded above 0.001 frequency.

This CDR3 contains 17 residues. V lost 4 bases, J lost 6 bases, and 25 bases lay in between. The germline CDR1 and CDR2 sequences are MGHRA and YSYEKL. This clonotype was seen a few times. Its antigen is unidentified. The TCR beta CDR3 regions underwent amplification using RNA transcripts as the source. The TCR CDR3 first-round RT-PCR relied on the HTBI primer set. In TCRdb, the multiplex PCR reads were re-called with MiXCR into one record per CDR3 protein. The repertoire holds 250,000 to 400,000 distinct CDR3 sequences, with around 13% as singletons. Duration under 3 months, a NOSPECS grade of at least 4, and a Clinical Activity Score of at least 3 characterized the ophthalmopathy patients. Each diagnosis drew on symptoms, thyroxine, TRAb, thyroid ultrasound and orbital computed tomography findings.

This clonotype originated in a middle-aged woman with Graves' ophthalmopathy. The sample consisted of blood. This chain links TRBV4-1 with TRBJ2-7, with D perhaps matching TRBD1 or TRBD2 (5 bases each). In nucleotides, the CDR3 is TGCGCCAGCAGCCGAAGAGGCGGTGGGACGGACCGATTCGAGCAGTACTTC. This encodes CASSRRGGGTDRFEQYF.